This T cell receptor (beta chain) was documented in a study of T cell responses to AZD1222 COVID-19 vaccine. Study-wide background: Second doses at about 4 or about 12 weeks were pooled.

This CDR3 is 14 amino acids long. Germline trimming cut 5 bases from V and 4 bases from J; bases unmatched to any gene: 8. In germline, CDR1 is MNHEY, CDR2 SVGAGI. Sequencing used immunoSEQ multiplex PCR; TCRdb keeps in-frame clones, though not all of them. The table has roughly 150,000 clones, over 85% seen once. General observations from the study: Following two doses of AZD1222, Spike-specific TCR breadth and depth rose. CD4 TCRs covered the whole spike, strongest at regions 160-218 and 743-854.

Note on this clone: The antigen remains undetermined.

V usage is TRBV6-5 and J usage is TRBJ2-7; 7 bases line up with TRBD1. This sample comprised peripheral blood, obtained on day 0 of AZD1222 vaccination. The receptor was derived from an adult in good health. CDR3 loop: CASSPDRAAYEQYF. The CDR3 DNA reads TGTGCCAGCAGTCCCGACAGGGCGGCATACGAGCAGTACTTC.